These 32 T cell receptor beta chains were all obtained from the same sample, sequenced in a study of T-cell reconstitution after alpha-beta-depleted transplantation in children. TCRbeta library preparation incorporated unique molecular identifiers. TCRdb fed the PCR reads into MiXCR, producing one record per CDR3 protein. The sample has about 410,000 distinct CDR3 sequences, around 21% seen once. The specimen was PBMCs from the stem cell graft donor, collected from the stem cell graft. The source of these receptors is a human donor who donated a stem cell graft to a child with acute myeloid leukemia.

In this sample, this clonotype turned up many times. The chain couples TRBV5-1 to TRBJ2-2, with a tentative D call TRBD1 (6 bases). There are 14 residues in the CDR3. The V gene lost 2 bases and the J gene lost 5 bases, with 10 bases spanning the gap. Germline CDR1 is SGHRS and CDR2 is YFSETQ. Written as DNA, the CDR3 is TGCGCCAGCAGCTTCGGAGACAGGACCGGGGAGCTGTTTTTT. Its translation is CASSFGDRTGELFF.

J is TRBJ2-5 and V is TRBV2; D remains unclear. V shed 4 bases and J shed 5 bases, with 20 bases lying between them. The CDR3 has 16 amino acids. The germline gives CDR1 SNHLY, CDR2 FYNNEI. In DNA, the CDR3 is TGTGCCAGCAGTGTTGGTCGTGGGTTCCATCAGGAGACCCAGTACTTC. Encoded protein: CASSVGRGFHQETQYF.

The chain links TRBV19 to TRBJ1-5, with a tentative D call TRBD1 (5 bases). Germline V CDR1 and CDR2: LNHDA, SQIVND (reference sequence). Deletions cut 7 bases from V and 6 bases from J, with 13 bases between. CDR3 length equals 13 residues. The CDR3 DNA sequence: TGTGCCAGTACCGGTCAGGGCGGTCAGCCCCAGCATTTT. Its translation is CASTGQGGQPQHF. Using reference TRBV19 and TRBJ1-5 for the parts outside the CDR3, the full variable domain is DGGITQSPKYLFRKEGQNVTLSCEQNLNHDAMYWYRQDPGQGLRLIYYSQIVNDFQKGDIAEGYSVSREKKESFPLTVTSAQKNPTAFYLCASTGQGGQPQHFGDGTRLSIL.

The rearrangement joins TRBV29-1 to TRBJ2-2, with D perhaps matching TRBD1 or TRBD2 (5 bases each). The CDR3 length is 16 residues. Germline V CDR1 and CDR2: SQVTM, ANQGSEA. The CDR3 sequence is CSYLKAAGTKAGELFF. CDR3 nucleotides: TGCAGTTACCTTAAAGCTGCAGGGACCAAGGCCGGGGAGCTGTTTTTT.

This clonotype was recorded at least ten times. A read error may produce the germline difference seen at one junction end. The chain links TRBV12-3 or TRBV12-4 to TRBJ2-7; D might be TRBD1 (5 bases). This CDR3 is built from 11 residues. The CDR3 reads CASSPGYGQYF. CDR3 bases: TGTGCCAGCAGCCCAGGGTACGGGCAGTACTTC.

The chain combines TRBV15 with TRBJ2-1; perhaps TRBD2 as D (6 bases). Germline CDR1 LNHNV, CDR2 YYDKDF (reference sequence). The CDR3 contains 14 residues. The V and J ends lost 1 base and 8 bases respectively, with 12 bases between them. The CDR3 spells CATSRVGSGDEQFF. The CDR3 region has the DNA TGTGCCACCAGCAGAGTTGGTAGCGGCGATGAGCAGTTCTTC.

The chain links TRBV5-6 to TRBJ2-7, with 8 bases that match TRBD2. The junction had 7 bases not matched to a gene; V was cut back by 2 bases and J by 6 bases. The CDR3 has 14 amino acids. CDR1 and CDR2 from the germline V gene are SGHDT and YYEEEE. The CDR3 here is CASSLTAGDPEQYF. In DNA form, the CDR3 reads TGTGCCAGCAGCTTAACAGCGGGAGATCCCGAGCAGTACTTC.

The V and J genes are TRBV4-3 and TRBJ2-3; a weak D match, TRBD2 (7 bases). Germline V gene data show CDR1 as LGHNA and CDR2 as YSLEER. This CDR3 comprises 15 residues. V dropped 4 bases and J dropped 5 bases, with 16 bases sitting between them. The CDR3 region has the DNA TGCGCCAGCAGCCCAGGGGACCGGGAGGTAGATACGCAGTATTTT. This sequence encodes CASSPGDREVDTQYF.

V is TRBV4-1 and J is TRBJ2-5; 10 bases match TRBD2. Losses at the gene ends were 1 base for V and 5 bases for J; bases not matched to a gene: 7. Germline CDR1 MGHRA, CDR2 YSYEKL. CDR3 length equals 16 residues. CDR3 sequence (DNA): TGCGCCAGCAGCCAAGGTCGAGCGGGAGGGGGGGAGACCCAGTACTTC. Its protein is CASSQGRAGGGETQYF.

The chain recombines TRBV12-3 or TRBV12-4 with TRBJ2-7, with 9 bases that match TRBD1. The CDR3 is 16 residues long. The V segment lost 3 bases and the J segment 2 bases; nucleotides outside the gene matches: 8. The CDR3 DNA reads TGTGCCAGCAGTTTTAGGGGACAGGGTATCGCCTACGAGCAGTACTTC. Residues: CASSFRGQGIAYEQYF.

A few counts support this clonotype. The chain joins TRBV29-1 to TRBJ2-1; TRBD2 is a possible D gene (6 bases). This CDR3 region has 15 residues. The ends were cut back, 2 bases at V and 1 base at J, with 12 bases in the middle. Germline V CDR1 and CDR2: SQVTM, ANQGSEA. The CDR3 DNA sequence: TGCAGCGTTGAAAGGGAGGAAACGTCCTACAATGAGCAGTTCTTC. Translated, it gives CSVEREETSYNEQFF.

V and J are TRBV12-3 or TRBV12-4 and TRBJ2-2; D gene ambiguous. The V gene lost 6 bases and the J gene lost 2 bases, with 19 bases spanning the gap. The CDR3 runs 17 residues. The CDR3 region is CASSPPHSGANTGELFF. CDR3 DNA: TGTGCCAGCAGCCCCCCTCACTCCGGAGCTAACACCGGGGAGCTGTTTTTT.

This clonotype occurred many times. V gene TRBV27 combines with J gene TRBJ2-1; 9 bases align to TRBD2. The CDR3 is made up of 16 amino acids. The ends lost 6 bases at V and 5 bases at J; junction bases unmatched: 11. Germline V gene data show CDR1 as MNHEY and CDR2 as SMNVEV (reference sequence). CDR3 sequence (DNA): TGTGCCAGCAGACAACTCATGGGACTAGCTCACAATGAGCAGTTCTTC. It is translated as CASRQLMGLAHNEQFF.

This rearrangement joins TRBV15 to TRBJ2-1; the D is unclear. V was cut by 4 bases and J by 9 bases, with 7 bases left in between. The V gene's germline CDR1 is LNHNV and CDR2 YYDKDF (reference sequence). CDR3 length equals 11 residues. CDR3 sequence: CATSTSGEQFF. The CDR3 DNA follows: TGTGCCACCAGCACATCCGGTGAGCAGTTCTTC.

The chain couples TRBV7-9 to TRBJ2-1, with TRBD1 matching over 8 bases. The CDR3 totals 12 residues. J gave up 10 bases and V 4 bases, and 3 bases lay outside the gene matches. The germline V gene has CDR1 SEHNR and CDR2 FQNEAQ (reference sequence). The CDR3 bases are TGTGCCAGCAGCTACGGACAGGGAGAGCAGTTCTTC. Translated, it gives CASSYGQGEQFF. Together with reference TRBV7-9 and TRBJ2-1, the CDR3 gives the full variable domain: DTGVSQNPRHKITKRGQNVTFRCDPISEHNRLYWYRQTLGQGPEFLTYFQNEAQLEKSRLLSDRFSAERPKGSFSTLEIQRTEQGDSAMYLCASSYGQGEQFFGPGTRLTVL.

This clonotype was recorded at least ten times. The chain employs TRBV6-1 and TRBJ2-5, with D possibly TRBD2 on 6 matching bases. CDR1 is MNHNS, CDR2 SASEGT, per germline. CDR3 length: 14 amino acids. Trimming removed 6 bases at V and 5 bases at J, with 16 bases between. CDR3 loop: CASSQAGRQETQYF. The CDR3 nucleotides are TGTGCCAGCAGCCAGGCGGGGAGACAGGAGACCCAGTACTTC.

This clonotype was recorded at least ten times. The genes are TRBV20-1 and TRBJ2-5; the D gene is possibly TRBD2 (6 bases). V was cut by 6 bases and J by 1 base, with 12 bases left in between. Germline V gene lookup returns CDR1 DFQATT and CDR2 SNEGSKA (reference sequence). This CDR3 has 13 amino acids. The CDR3 sequence: CSAEPTSQETQYF. CDR3 DNA sequence: TGCAGTGCCGAGCCGACTAGCCAAGAGACCCAGTACTTC.

In regard to this clonotype: The junction does not match germline at one end; this may be a read error. This chain uses TRBV24-1 with TRBJ1-1, with a tentative D call TRBD1 (6 bases). CDR3 size: 15 residues. CDR1 is KGHDR, CDR2 SFDVKD, per germline. CDR3 nucleotides: TGTGCCACCTGTGATTGGACAGTAATGAACACTGAAGCTTTCTTT. Its protein is CATCDWTVMNTEAFF.

The chain has TRBV20-1 and TRBJ2-3; TRBD1 aligns across 10 bases. Germline V lookup: CDR1 DFQATT, CDR2 SNEGSKA (reference sequence). The V segment lost 1 base and the J segment 2 bases; nucleotides outside the gene matches: 6. CDR3 length: 16 amino acids. CDR3 loop: CSARVPGTGVTDTQYF. CDR3 DNA: TGCAGTGCTAGAGTCCCCGGGACAGGGGTCACAGATACGCAGTATTTT.

This clonotype was detected many times. The chain combines TRBV29-1 with TRBJ2-5, with D unclear. Germline V gives CDR1 SQVTM, CDR2 ANQGSEA. Trimming took off 4 bases at V and 3 bases at J, with 12 bases between the two ends. The CDR3 extends over 13 amino acids. The CDR3 DNA sequence: TGCAGCGTTGTTTCGGGTTCGAAAGAGACCCAGTACTTC. Its protein is CSVVSGSKETQYF.

This chain joins TRBV27 and TRBJ2-5; 7 bases are a match to TRBD2. The CDR3 loop spans 17 amino acids. Germline lookup yields CDR1 MNHEY and CDR2 SMNVEV (reference sequence). V lost 5 bases and J lost 2; bases outside the gene matches: 14. The DNA of the CDR3 is TGTGCCAGCAGTCCCGAAAGATCTCTAGCGGAGCAAGAGACCCAGTACTTC. This encodes CASSPERSLAEQETQYF.

This clonotype was observed a few times. The chain combines TRBV15 with TRBJ2-2; D is perhaps TRBD1 (5 bases). The CDR3 length is 14 residues. The V gene lost 8 bases and the J gene lost 5 bases, with 15 bases spanning the gap. Per germline, CDR1 LNHNV and CDR2 YYDKDF (reference sequence). Here the CDR3 reads CATGGTGPTGELFF. The CDR3 coding sequence is TGTGCCACCGGTGGAACAGGACCGACCGGGGAGCTGTTTTTT. Looking up the rest from reference TRBV15 and TRBJ2-2 gives the full variable domain: DAMVIQNPRYQVTQFGKPVTLSCSQTLNHNVMYWYQQKSSQAPKLLFHYYDKDFNNEADTPDNFQSRRPNTSFCFLDIRSPGLGDTAMYLCATGGTGPTGELFFGEGSRLTVL.

This clonotype has ten or more counts. CDR3 sequence: CASSVVGDISYEQYF. In DNA form, the CDR3 reads TGTGCCAGCAGCGTAGTAGGGGACATCTCCTACGAGCAGTACTTC. V and J are TRBV9 and TRBJ2-7; tentative D call: TRBD1 (6 bases). In germline, CDR1 is SGDLS, CDR2 YYNGEE. The V end lost 0 bases, the J end lost 0 bases, and 10 bases lay between the germline ends. This CDR3 is 15 amino acids long.

This chain joins TRBV15 and TRBJ1-1; 7 bases are shared with TRBD1. The germline V gene encodes CDR1 LNHNV and CDR2 YYDKDF (reference sequence). V trimming: 0 bases; J trimming: 4 bases; junction bases outside the gene matches: 5. This CDR3 comprises 15 residues. The CDR3 bases are TGTGCCACCAGCAGAGACAGGGGGTTTCCCACTGAAGCTTTCTTT. Its protein product is CATSRDRGFPTEAFF.

The J gene is TRBJ2-7, the V gene TRBV28, with TRBD2 matching over 16 bases. V lost 5 bases to trimming and J lost 7 bases; unmatched junction nucleotides: 8. The CDR3 length is 16 residues. Germline CDR1 is MDHEN and CDR2 is SYDVKM. This chain's CDR3 is CASSPQGLAGGGEQYF. As DNA, the CDR3 is TGTGCCAGCAGTCCCCAGGGACTAGCGGGAGGGGGTGAGCAGTACTTC. The full variable domain, in which reference TRBV28 and TRBJ2-7 provide the parts outside the CDR3, is DVKVTQSSRYLVKRTGEKVFLECVQDMDHENMFWYRQDPGLGLRLIYFSYDVKMKEKGDIPEGYSVSREKKERFSLILESASTNQTSMYLCASSPQGLAGGGEQYFGPGTRLTVT.

In its sample, this clonotype was seen once. This chain links TRBV3-1 with TRBJ1-5, with D maybe TRBD1 (5 bases). Germline V gives CDR1 LGHDT, CDR2 YNNKEL (reference sequence). The CDR3 consists of 13 residues. Trimming left V 1 base short and J 6 bases short, with 7 bases between. The CDR3 here is CASSQGGVQPQHF. The CDR3 DNA reads TGTGCCAGCAGCCAAGGGGGGGTTCAGCCCCAGCATTTT.

This clonotype was seen many times. The chain carries TRBV12-3 or TRBV12-4 and TRBJ2-2; the D is unclear. CDR3 length: 12 amino acids. The V end was cut by 5 bases, the J end by 4 bases, with 5 bases between. The CDR3 here is CASSHPTGELFF. The CDR3 DNA sequence: TGTGCCAGCAGTCACCCCACCGGGGAGCTGTTTTTT.

The chain is built from TRBV20-1 and TRBJ1-1, with TRBD1 matching over 10 bases. V gave up 3 bases and J gave up 10 bases; unmatched junction bases: 14. Germline V lookup: CDR1 DFQATT, CDR2 SNEGSKA (reference sequence). The CDR3 runs 15 residues. The CDR3 DNA follows: TGCAGTGCTAGGGGGGGACAGGGGCTGCCTAGTGGAGCTTTCTTT. Translated, it gives CSARGGQGLPSGAFF.

There are a few counts of this clonotype. V gene TRBV12-3 or TRBV12-4 combines with J gene TRBJ2-3; D is possibly TRBD2 (6 bases). The CDR3 spans 15 residues. Trimming shortened V by 4 bases and J by 1 base, and 12 bases separated the two germline ends. The CDR3: CASSSGDWGTDTQYF. CDR3 bases: TGTGCCAGCAGTTCCGGGGACTGGGGCACAGATACGCAGTATTTT.

V usage is TRBV6-1 and J usage is TRBJ2-7, with D possibly matching TRBD1 (6 bases). This CDR3 contains 14 residues. Germline lookup yields CDR1 MNHNS and CDR2 SASEGT. The V gene lost 6 bases and the J gene lost 0 bases, with 12 bases spanning the gap. For the CDR3, the DNA is TGTGCCAGCAGCCGAGGGGGTGACTCCTACGAGCAGTACTTC. This gives the protein CASSRGGDSYEQYF.

Many counts were recorded for this clonotype. The rearrangement uses TRBV6-5 and TRBJ2-4, with D possibly matching TRBD2 (6 bases). Germline CDR1 reads MNHEY; CDR2 reads SVGAGI. V lost 0 bases, J lost 0 bases, and 15 bases lay in between. The CDR3 is made up of 18 amino acids. CDR3 sequence: CASSYSRGPASAKNIQYF. CDR3 DNA sequence: TGTGCCAGCAGTTACTCGCGGGGCCCCGCTTCAGCCAAAAACATTCAGTACTTC.

In this sample, this clonotype turned up many times. The chain has TRBV12-3 or TRBV12-4 and TRBJ2-1; a possible D gene is TRBD1 (6 bases). The CDR3 is 15 residues long. Between the trimmed V and J ends, which lost 6 bases and 4 bases, there was a span of 16 bases. CDR3 coding DNA: TGTGCCAGCAGAAAACCGGGACAAAAGTACAATGAGCAGTTCTTC. It encodes CASRKPGQKYNEQFF.